This T cell receptor (beta chain) was sequenced for a study of cytomegalovirus exposure and HLA in healthy donors. There are 17 residues in the CDR3. Germline CDR1 ENHRY, CDR2 SYGVKD. Unmatched junction bases numbered 13, after V lost 2 bases and J lost 8 bases. Data came from immunoSEQ multiplex PCR; TCRdb stores just in-frame clones and leaves some out. The table has 120,000 to 150,000 clones, 88% seen once. Study outcomes and limitations: Overall, approximately 150 TCR beta chains were annotated as cytomegalovirus-associated.

This clone was detected only once. As yet, its antigen is unknown. The genes are TRBV10-3 and TRBJ2-1; 9 bases align to TRBD1. The TCR comes from a woman between 18 and 29 years old in good health and CMV-seropositive. The sequenced material came from PBMCs. The CDR3 DNA sequence: TGTGCCATCAGTGAGGATAGTATTACAGGGGGCGTGTATGAGCAGTTCTTC. This encodes CAISEDSITGGVYEQFF.